This T cell receptor (beta chain) appears in the sequencing data of a study of T cell changes during pregnancy in multiple sclerosis (dated by TCRdb to about 2019). Concerning the study at large: The study looked at changes in the T cell repertoire across pregnancy in women with multiple sclerosis.

Library method: the immunoSEQ multiplex PCR assay. The source is immuneACCESS, and TCRdb retained only in-frame sequences with V and J called. Part of the clones is not carried over; for the studies checked, unresolved V genes explain less than half of this, and the remainder is unexplained. A total of approximately 97,000 clones appear in this sample, about nine tenths of them only once. The ten largest clones represent just over 0.75% of the sample. To note about this clone: Its antigen has not been determined. The junction differs from germline at one of its ends, possibly a read error.

The CDR3 contains 13 residues, cysteine and phenylalanine counted. The read is trimmed to its CDR3 DNA, 39 bases read in frame from base 1. From a lookup of the germline V gene, CDR1 and CDR2 are SGHVS and FNYEAQ. The sequence links TRBV7-6 to TRBJ2-5; confidence is insufficient to name the D gene. The input for sequencing was peripheral blood, taken in the second trimester of pregnancy. The sequence was collected from a female donor in good health, enrolled as a control in a pregnancy study. The CDR3 is CASSLELQDTQYF. The DNA reads TGTGCCAGCAGCTTGGAGCTGCAAGATACCCAGTACTTC.